There are many counts of the clone carrying this T cell receptor (beta chain). With V trimmed by 0 bases and J by 4 bases, 5 bases remained unmatched. This CDR3 contains 15 residues. CDR1 and CDR2 (germline): SGHAT, FQNNGV. This entry is derived from a study of early T cells in non-severe SARS-CoV-2 infection. TCRdb re-analysed the 5' RACE reads in MiXCR, keeping a single row per CDR3 protein. Among some 61,000 distinct CDR3 sequences listed, under 15% were seen once. The clonotype comes from an adult who was a healthcare worker with PCR-confirmed SARS-CoV-2 infection or an uninfected control (not recorded which). The sample comprised whole blood. The genes are TRBV11-2 and TRBJ2-7; 8 nucleotides line up with TRBD1. The CDR3 reads CASSLDRDRRYEQYF. The DNA of the CDR3 is TGTGCCAGCAGCTTAGACCGGGACAGGCGGTACGAGCAGTACTTC. The full variable domain, its missing parts supplied by reference TRBV11-2 and TRBJ2-7, is EAGVAQSPRYKIIEKRQSVAFWCNPISGHATLYWYQQILGQGPKLLIQFQNNGVVDDSQLPKDRFSAERLKGVDSTLKIQPAKLEDSAVYLCASSLDRDRRYEQYFGPGTRLTVT.